These 23 T cell receptor beta chains share one sample of origin, sequenced in a study of radiotherapy plus CTLA-4 blockade in lung cancer. Measured with immunoSEQ multiplex PCR; TCRdb has only the in-frame clones, and not every one. This sample carries roughly 88,000 clones, about 83% of them seen once, and the ten largest clones take around 0.79%. Specimen: peripheral blood, collected from a patient treated with radiotherapy plus ipilimumab. The receptors derive from a human donor with non-small cell lung cancer who had stable disease on radiotherapy plus ipilimumab.

This clone was seen once. This chain uses TRBV28 with TRBJ2-5; 9 bases match TRBD2. Germline V gene sequence: CDR1 MDHEN, CDR2 SYDVKM. Trimming at V came to 4 bases and at J to 4 bases, leaving 7 bases not matched to a gene. CDR3 length: 15 residues. The CDR3 DNA sequence: TGTGCCAGCAGTTCTCTTAGCGGGAGAGTAGAGACCCAGTACTTC. Its protein product is CASSSLSGRVETQYF.

On this clone: Other DNA sequences from this sample encode an identical CDR3 as well. The chain combines TRBV18 with TRBJ1-5; D gene uncertain. Per germline, CDR1 KGHSH and CDR2 LQKENI. The CDR3 has 14 residues. Trimming cost V 2 bases and J 0 bases, with 5 bases left between them. CDR3 sequence reads: CASSPGYSNQPQHF. The CDR3 nucleotides are TGTGCCAGCTCACCAGGGTATAGCAATCAGCCCCAGCATTTT.

In this sample, this clone turned up a few times. CDR3 amino acids: CASSLDPTNTGELFF. Written as DNA, the CDR3 is TGTGCCAGCAGCTTAGACCCAACGAACACCGGGGAGCTGTTTTTT. The V and J genes are TRBV7-2 and TRBJ2-2; no definite D call. Germline CDR1 and CDR2: SGHTA and FQGNSA. The CDR3 totals 15 residues. Trimming took off 1 base at V and 0 bases at J, with 6 bases between the two ends.

The genes are TRBV7-8 and TRBJ1-1, with TRBD1 identical over 7 bases. V lost 6 bases to trimming and J lost 1 base; unmatched junction nucleotides: 5. The CDR3 contains 14 residues. Germline V gene data show CDR1 as SGHVS and CDR2 as FQNEAQ. The CDR3 DNA sequence: TGTGCCAGCAGACCCGGGACAGCGAACACTGAAGCTTTCTTT. It is translated as CASRPGTANTEAFF.

This chain links TRBV7-2 with TRBJ2-3; TRBD2 aligns across 12 bases. CDR1 is SGHTA and CDR2 is FQGNSA in the germline V gene. After removal of 1 base from V and 13 bases from J, the junction contained 6 bases not matched to a gene. The CDR3 is 14 amino acids. As DNA, the CDR3 is TGTGCCAGCAGCTTAGTGGGACTAGCGGGCCCGGAGTATTTT. It is translated as CASSLVGLAGPEYF.

The V gene is TRBV5-6, the J gene TRBJ1-1, with 7 nucleotides matching TRBD1. Germline V CDR1 and CDR2: SGHDT, YYEEEE. The CDR3 has 16 residues. Losses at the gene ends were 3 bases for V and 3 bases for J; bases not matched to a gene: 11. CDR3 sequence: CASSSDLITGDTEAFF. The CDR3 coding sequence is TGTGCCAGCAGCTCCGATCTGATAACAGGGGACACTGAAGCTTTCTTT.

This clone was picked up a small number of times. The gene calls are TRBV19 and TRBJ1-5, with D possibly being TRBD1 (6 bases). V was pared by 6 bases and J by 3 bases, with 12 bases between. CDR3 size: 14 residues. In germline, CDR1 is LNHDA, CDR2 SQIVND (reference sequence). CDR3 DNA sequence: TGTGCCAGTAGCGGCGGGACACACAATCAGCCCCAGCATTTT. The encoded protein is CASSGGTHNQPQHF. Full variable domain (rest looked up from reference TRBV19 and TRBJ1-5): DGGITQSPKYLFRKEGQNVTLSCEQNLNHDAMYWYRQDPGQGLRLIYYSQIVNDFQKGDIAEGYSVSREKKESFPLTVTSAQKNPTAFYLCASSGGTHNQPQHFGDGTRLSIL.

The chain is built from TRBV7-2 and TRBJ2-5, with 10 bases that match TRBD2. The CDR3 totals 18 residues. J was trimmed by 0 bases and V by 2 bases; bases with no gene match: 9. Germline CDR1 is SGHTA and CDR2 is FQGNSA. CDR3 DNA sequence: TGTGCCAGCAGCTTAACGCGATCTAGCGGGGGTTACCAAGAGACCCAGTACTTC. It is translated as CASSLTRSSGGYQETQYF.

The chain employs TRBV10-3 and TRBJ2-1; D possibly matches TRBD1 or TRBD2 (5 bases each). From germline, CDR1 is ENHRY and CDR2 SYGVKD. V was pared by 0 bases and J by 9 bases, with 9 bases between. The CDR3 is made up of 13 amino acids. The CDR3 reads CAISESMGVEQFF. The DNA of the CDR3 is TGTGCCATCAGTGAGTCGATGGGGGTTGAGCAGTTCTTC.

The V call is TRBV10-2, the J call TRBJ1-1; D is uncertain. Germline assignment: CDR1 WSHSY and CDR2 SAAADI. The CDR3 extends over 14 amino acids. Between the trimmed V and J ends, which lost 0 bases and 5 bases, there was a span of 10 bases. CDR3 protein: CASSESSGWTEAFF. CDR3 bases: TGCGCCAGCAGTGAGTCGAGTGGGTGGACTGAAGCTTTCTTT.

J is TRBJ1-4 and V is TRBV28; TRBD1 aligns across 8 bases. The CDR3 has 15 residues. Germline loops: CDR1 MDHEN, CDR2 SYDVKM. V was clipped by 7 bases and J by 8 bases; unmatched bases: 12. The CDR3 is CASTGRGTGGEKLFF. CDR3 coding DNA: TGTGCCAGCACCGGAAGAGGGACAGGTGGGGAAAAACTGTTTTTT.

This chain connects TRBV4-1 to TRBJ2-3; 8 positions agree with TRBD2. This CDR3 comprises 16 residues. Germline V gene lookup returns CDR1 MGHRA and CDR2 YSYEKL. Trimming removed 0 bases from V and 0 bases from J; junction bases left unmatched: 2. The CDR3 spells CASSQDGGGSTDTQYF. The CDR3 DNA is TGCGCCAGCAGCCAAGACGGCGGGGGGAGCACAGATACGCAGTATTTT.

The chain couples TRBV10-2 to TRBJ2-2; 9 positions agree with TRBD2. The V gene's germline CDR1 is WSHSY and CDR2 SAAADI. After removal of 0 bases from V and 1 base from J, the junction contained 0 bases not matched to a gene. The CDR3 runs 16 residues. CDR3 region: CASSESTSGNTGELFF. CDR3 in DNA: TGCGCCAGCAGTGAGTCGACTAGCGGGAACACCGGGGAGCTGTTTTTT.

As DNA, the CDR3 is TGTGCCAGCAGCAATACCAGGGGCACTGAAGCTTTCTTT. Translated, it gives CASSNTRGTEAFF. This rearrangement joins TRBV7-9 to TRBJ1-1; possible D gene TRBD1, 6 bases. Germline CDR1 SEHNR, CDR2 FQNEAQ (reference sequence). This CDR3 is 13 amino acids long. V was trimmed by 5 bases and J by 4 bases, leaving 11 bases between them. The whole variable domain, filled in from reference TRBV7-9 and TRBJ1-1, reads DTGVSQNPRHKITKRGQNVTFRCDPISEHNRLYWYRQTLGQGPEFLTYFQNEAQLEKSRLLSDRFSAERPKGSFSTLEIQRTEQGDSAMYLCASSNTRGTEAFFGQGTRLTVV.

The chain is built from TRBV5-1 and TRBJ2-3; D is undetermined. V was shortened by 4 bases and J by 1 base, with 13 bases between the two germline ends. From germline, CDR1 is SGHRS and CDR2 YFSETQ. This CDR3 is built from 15 residues. CDR3: CASSLTGEGTDTQYF. CDR3 nucleotides: TGCGCCAGCAGCCTGACGGGCGAGGGCACAGATACGCAGTATTTT.

V usage is TRBV7-8 and J usage is TRBJ2-5; the D is unclear. V gave up 3 bases and J gave up 5 bases, with 7 bases separating them. CDR3 length: 12 residues. Germline CDR1 reads SGHVS; CDR2 reads FQNEAQ. CDR3 coding DNA: TGTGCCAGCAGCTTTTCTAGGGAGACCCAGTACTTC. Amino acids: CASSFSRETQYF. Filled out from reference TRBV7-8 and TRBJ2-5, the complete variable domain reads GAGVSQSPRYKVAKRGQDVALRCDPISGHVSLFWYQQALGQGPEFLTYFQNEAQLDKSGLPSDRFFAERPEGSVSTLKIQRTQQEDSAVYLCASSFSRETQYFGPGTRLLVL.

This chain links TRBV4-1 with TRBJ2-3; D might be TRBD2 (7 bases). CDR3 length: 17 residues. V lost 1 base, J lost 3 bases, and 17 bases lay in between. The germline CDR1 and CDR2 sequences are MGHRA and YSYEKL. The CDR3, as DNA: TGCGCCAGCAGCCAAGTTGGGGGGGCCGGTTTGACAGATACGCAGTATTTT. As protein: CASSQVGGAGLTDTQYF.

V usage is TRBV5-1 and J usage is TRBJ2-1; the D call may be TRBD1 or TRBD2 (5 bases each). The CDR3 has 14 residues. V was cut by 4 bases and J by 9 bases, with 17 bases left in between. Germline loops: CDR1 SGHRS, CDR2 YFSETQ. The CDR3 is CASSGALEGLEQFF. The CDR3 bases are TGCGCCAGCAGCGGAGCTCTTGAGGGGCTTGAGCAGTTCTTC.

This chain uses TRBV12-1 with TRBJ2-7; the DNA was not used to check the table's D call, TRBD2. TRBV12-1 is listed as a pseudogene. The CDR3 runs to 15 residues. The CDR3 DNA reads as TGTGCCAGCAGCTCGGGGCGGGGGAGCTCCTACGAGCAGTACTTC. This codes for CASSSGRGSSYEQYF.

This clone is labeled as medium-sized. The chain joins TRBV6-6 to TRBJ2-1; D ambiguous. The CDR3 has 14 residues. Germline V gives CDR1 MNHNY, CDR2 SVGAGI (reference sequence). With 5 bases removed from V and 8 bases from J, the gap between germline ends came to 16 bases. CDR3 residues: CASSTGPRSDEQFF. As DNA, the CDR3 is TGTGCCAGCAGTACCGGACCCCGCAGCGATGAGCAGTTCTTC.

The chain links TRBV19 to TRBJ2-6; D unclear. Germline V lookup: CDR1 LNHDA, CDR2 SQIVND (reference sequence). Trimming cost V 7 bases and J 0 bases, with 10 bases left between them. The CDR3 covers 15 residues. Here the CDR3 DNA reads TGTGCCAGTACCACTTACAACTCTGGGGCCAACGTCCTGACTTTC. This gives the protein CASTTYNSGANVLTF.

This clone was found once. The rearrangement joins TRBV11-2 to TRBJ2-2; 10 nucleotides agree with TRBD1. With V trimmed by 7 bases and J by 7 bases, 15 bases remained unmatched. Germline CDR1 and CDR2: SGHAT and FQNNGV. The CDR3 consists of 17 residues. In DNA, the CDR3 is TGTGCCAGCAAAGGAGTCCGGGACAGGGGAGTTGGCGGGGAGCTGTTTTTT. Its protein product is CASKGVRDRGVGGELFF.

The chain uses TRBV28 and TRBJ1-1; no clear D. The CDR3 totals 11 residues. Trimming left V 2 bases short and J 11 bases short, with 9 bases between. Germline V CDR1 and CDR2: MDHEN, SYDVKM. The CDR3 sequence is CASSLNEVAFF. The CDR3 DNA follows: TGTGCCAGCAGTTTAAACGAGGTGGCTTTCTTT.